Shown below are 2 T cell receptor beta chains from a single sample sequenced in a study of blood T cell repertoires in COVID-19. Generated by immunoSEQ multiplex PCR, the TCRdb table keeps only in-frame clones and is missing some. The sample has 310,000 or so clones; 87% are singletons. The sequenced material came from PBMCs or T cells enriched from blood (not recorded which). Receptor source: a woman between 18 and 30 years old who had recovered from COVID-19.

V usage is TRBV5-4 and J usage is TRBJ2-5; 14 nucleotides line up with TRBD2. The J segment lost 5 bases and the V segment lost 4 bases, leaving 13 bases of the junction unmatched. The CDR3 extends over 18 amino acids. From germline, CDR1 is SGHNT and CDR2 YYREEE (reference sequence). CDR3 coding DNA: TGTGCCAGCAGCCACGGGACTAGCGGGGGCCTCCTTTACGAGACCCAGTACTTC. Translating gives CASSHGTSGGLLYETQYF.

This clone has only a few counts. The chain has TRBV5-1 and TRBJ2-1; TRBD2 might be the D (5 bases). V lost 1 base and J lost 2, with 10 bases in between. The CDR3 runs to 15 residues. Germline V lookup: CDR1 SGHRS, CDR2 YFSETQ. The CDR3: CASSLISGTYNEQFF. The CDR3 DNA reads TGCGCCAGCAGCTTGATTTCCGGGACCTACAATGAGCAGTTCTTC.